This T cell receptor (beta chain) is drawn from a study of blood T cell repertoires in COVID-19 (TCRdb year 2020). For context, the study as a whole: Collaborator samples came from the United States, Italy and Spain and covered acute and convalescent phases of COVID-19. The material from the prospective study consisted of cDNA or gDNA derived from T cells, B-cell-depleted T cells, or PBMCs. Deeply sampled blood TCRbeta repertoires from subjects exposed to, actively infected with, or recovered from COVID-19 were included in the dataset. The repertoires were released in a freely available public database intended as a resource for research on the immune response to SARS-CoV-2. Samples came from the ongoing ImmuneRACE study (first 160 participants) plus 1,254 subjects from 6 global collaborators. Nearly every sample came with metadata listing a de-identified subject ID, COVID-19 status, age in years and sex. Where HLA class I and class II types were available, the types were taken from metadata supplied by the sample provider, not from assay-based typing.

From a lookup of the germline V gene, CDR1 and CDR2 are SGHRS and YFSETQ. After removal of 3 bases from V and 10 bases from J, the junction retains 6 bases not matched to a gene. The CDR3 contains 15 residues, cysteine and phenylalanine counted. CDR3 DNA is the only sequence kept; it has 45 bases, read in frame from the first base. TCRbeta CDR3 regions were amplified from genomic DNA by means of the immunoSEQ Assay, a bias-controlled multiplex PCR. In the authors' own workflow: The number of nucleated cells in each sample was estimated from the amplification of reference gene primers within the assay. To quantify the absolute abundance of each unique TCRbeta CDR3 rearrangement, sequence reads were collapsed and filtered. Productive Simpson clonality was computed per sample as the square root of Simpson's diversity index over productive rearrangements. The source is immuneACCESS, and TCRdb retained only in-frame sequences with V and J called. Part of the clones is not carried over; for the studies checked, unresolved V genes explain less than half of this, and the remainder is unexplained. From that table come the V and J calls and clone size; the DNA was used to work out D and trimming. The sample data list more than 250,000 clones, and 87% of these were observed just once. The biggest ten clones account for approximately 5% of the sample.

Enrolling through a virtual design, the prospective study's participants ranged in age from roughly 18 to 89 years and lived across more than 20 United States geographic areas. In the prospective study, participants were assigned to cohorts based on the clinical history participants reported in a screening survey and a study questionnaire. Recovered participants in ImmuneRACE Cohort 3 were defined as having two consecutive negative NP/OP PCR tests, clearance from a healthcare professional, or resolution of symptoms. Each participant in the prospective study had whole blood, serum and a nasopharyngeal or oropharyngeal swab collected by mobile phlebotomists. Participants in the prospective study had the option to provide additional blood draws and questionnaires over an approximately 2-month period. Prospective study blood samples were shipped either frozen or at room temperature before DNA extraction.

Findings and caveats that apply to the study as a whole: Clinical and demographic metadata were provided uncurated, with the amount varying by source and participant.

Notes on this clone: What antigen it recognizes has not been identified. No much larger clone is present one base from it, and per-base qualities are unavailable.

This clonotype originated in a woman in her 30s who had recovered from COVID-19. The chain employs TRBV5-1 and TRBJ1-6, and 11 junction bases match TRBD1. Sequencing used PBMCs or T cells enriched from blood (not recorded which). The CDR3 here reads CASSSGQGERSPLHF. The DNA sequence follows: TGCGCCAGCAGCTCGGGACAGGGGGAGAGGTCACCCCTCCACTTT.